This T cell receptor beta chain was recovered during a study of regulatory T cells in long-lasting Graves disease. Across the study: Those with persistent Graves' disease had received antithyroid drugs for over 5 years with positive TSH receptor antibodies. Study-wide results and limits: Clonotypes that were public and shared totalled some 2,900 in persistent patients versus around 1,000 in new patients.

Sequencing libraries for TCR beta were prepared with iRepertoire HTBI primers and Arm-PCR of CDR3 regions. In TCRdb, the multiplex PCR reads were re-called with MiXCR into one record per CDR3 protein. The sample consists of 400,000 to 500,000 distinct CDR3 sequences, 20% to 25% of them appearing once. V lost 4 bases, J lost 2 bases, and 11 bases stayed unmatched. Germline V gene sequence: CDR1 SQVTM, CDR2 ANQGSEA. The CDR3 has 17 amino acids. This clonotype was seen only a few times. Its antigen is currently unknown. Time point specified: persistent/refractory GD, antithyroid drugs over 5 years with positive TRAb. Making the TCR library involved RNA that had been extracted from PBMCs.

The chain recombines TRBV29-1 with TRBJ2-5, with TRBD2 matching 12 bases. This specimen was peripheral blood mononuclear cells (PBMCs), taken when the disease was refractory, from a patient treated with antithyroid drugs. This clonotype was obtained from a female donor with Graves disease. The CDR3 region is CSVVWGLAGVGQETQYF. In DNA form, the CDR3 reads TGCAGCGTTGTTTGGGGACTAGCGGGTGTGGGGCAAGAGACCCAGTACTTC.